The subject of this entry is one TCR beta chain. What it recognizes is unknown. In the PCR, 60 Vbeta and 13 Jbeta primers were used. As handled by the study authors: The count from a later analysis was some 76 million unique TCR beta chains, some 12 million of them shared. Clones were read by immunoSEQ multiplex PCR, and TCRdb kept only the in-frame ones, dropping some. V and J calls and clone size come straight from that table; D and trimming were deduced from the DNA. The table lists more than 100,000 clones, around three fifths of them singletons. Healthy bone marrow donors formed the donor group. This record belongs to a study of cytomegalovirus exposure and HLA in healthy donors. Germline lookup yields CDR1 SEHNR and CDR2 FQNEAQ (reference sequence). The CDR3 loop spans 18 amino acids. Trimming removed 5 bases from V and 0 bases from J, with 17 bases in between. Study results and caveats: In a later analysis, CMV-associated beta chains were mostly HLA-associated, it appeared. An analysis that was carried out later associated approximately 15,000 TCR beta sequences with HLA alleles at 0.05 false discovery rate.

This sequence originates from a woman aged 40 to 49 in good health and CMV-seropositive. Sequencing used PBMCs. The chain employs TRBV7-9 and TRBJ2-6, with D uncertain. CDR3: CASSTPPTPGSGANVLTF. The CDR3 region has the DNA TGTGCCAGCAGCACCCCACCCACCCCAGGCTCTGGGGCCAACGTCCTGACTTTC.